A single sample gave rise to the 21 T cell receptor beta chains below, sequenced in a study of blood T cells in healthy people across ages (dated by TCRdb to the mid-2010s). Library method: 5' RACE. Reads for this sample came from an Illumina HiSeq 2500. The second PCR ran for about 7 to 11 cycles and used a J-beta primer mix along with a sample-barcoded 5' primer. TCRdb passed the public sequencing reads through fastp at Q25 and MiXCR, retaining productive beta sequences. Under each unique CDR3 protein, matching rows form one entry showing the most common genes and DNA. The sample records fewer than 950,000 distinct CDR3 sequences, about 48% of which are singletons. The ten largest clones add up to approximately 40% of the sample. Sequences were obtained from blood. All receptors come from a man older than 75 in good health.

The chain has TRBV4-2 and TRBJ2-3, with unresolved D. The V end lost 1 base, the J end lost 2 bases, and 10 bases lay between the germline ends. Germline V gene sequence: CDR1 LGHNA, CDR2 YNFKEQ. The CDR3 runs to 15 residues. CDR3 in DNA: TGTGCCAGCAGCCAAGTTCCAGAGCACACAGATACGCAGTATTTT. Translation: CASSQVPEHTDTQYF.

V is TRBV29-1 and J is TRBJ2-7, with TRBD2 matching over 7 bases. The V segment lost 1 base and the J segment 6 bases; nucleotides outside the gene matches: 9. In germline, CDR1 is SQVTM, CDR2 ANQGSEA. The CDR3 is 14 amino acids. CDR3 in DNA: TGCAGCGTTGAAGGTCCGGGAGGCACCGGCGAGCAGTACTTC. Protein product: CSVEGPGGTGEQYF.

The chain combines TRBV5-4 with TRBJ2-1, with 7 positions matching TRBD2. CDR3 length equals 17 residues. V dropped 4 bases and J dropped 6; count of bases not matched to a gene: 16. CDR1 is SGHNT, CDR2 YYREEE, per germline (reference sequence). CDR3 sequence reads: CASSPGPRGGNSNEQFF. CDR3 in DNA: TGTGCCAGCAGCCCCGGACCCCGGGGAGGGAACTCCAATGAGCAGTTCTTC.

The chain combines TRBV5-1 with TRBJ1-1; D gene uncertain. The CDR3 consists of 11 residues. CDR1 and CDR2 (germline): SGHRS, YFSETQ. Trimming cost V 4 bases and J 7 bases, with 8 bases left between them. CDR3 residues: CASSDLGEAFF. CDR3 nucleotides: TGCGCCAGCAGCGATTTGGGTGAAGCTTTCTTT. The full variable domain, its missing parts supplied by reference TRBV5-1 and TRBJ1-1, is KAGVTQTPRYLIKTRGQQVTLSCSPISGHRSVSWYQQTPGQGLQFLFEYFSETQRNKGNFPGRFSGRQFSNSRSEMNVSTLELGDSALYLCASSDLGEAFFGQGTRLTVV.

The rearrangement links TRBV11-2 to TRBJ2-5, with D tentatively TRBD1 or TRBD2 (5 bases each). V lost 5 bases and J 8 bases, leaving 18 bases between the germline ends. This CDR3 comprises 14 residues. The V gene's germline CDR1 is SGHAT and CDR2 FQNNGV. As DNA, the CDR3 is TGTGCCAGCAGCCATTTACGGGACCCTGCTACCCAGTACTTC. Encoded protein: CASSHLRDPATQYF. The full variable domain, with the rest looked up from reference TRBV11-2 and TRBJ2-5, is EAGVAQSPRYKIIEKRQSVAFWCNPISGHATLYWYQQILGQGPKLLIQFQNNGVVDDSQLPKDRFSAERLKGVDSTLKIQPAKLEDSAVYLCASSHLRDPATQYFGPGTRLLVL.

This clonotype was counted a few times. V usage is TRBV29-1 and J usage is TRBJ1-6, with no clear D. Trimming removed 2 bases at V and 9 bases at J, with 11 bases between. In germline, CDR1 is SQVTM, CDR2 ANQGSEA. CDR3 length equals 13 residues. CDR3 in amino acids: CSVEPLPGSPLHF. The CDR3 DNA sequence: TGCAGCGTTGAACCTCTCCCCGGTTCACCCCTCCACTTT.

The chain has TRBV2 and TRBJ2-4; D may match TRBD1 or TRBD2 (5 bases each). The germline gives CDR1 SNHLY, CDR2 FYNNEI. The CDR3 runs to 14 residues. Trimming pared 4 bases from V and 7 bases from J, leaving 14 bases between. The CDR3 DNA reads TGTGCCAGCAGTGTGGGGACGATCAGGAACATTCAGTACTTC. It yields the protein CASSVGTIRNIQYF.

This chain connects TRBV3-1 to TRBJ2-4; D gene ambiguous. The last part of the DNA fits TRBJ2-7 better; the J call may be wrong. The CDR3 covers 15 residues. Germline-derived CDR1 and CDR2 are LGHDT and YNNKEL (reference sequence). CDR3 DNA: TGTGCCAGCAGCCAAGAAGCCCCACGCTCCTACGAGCAGTACTTC. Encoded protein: CASSQEAPRSYEQYF.

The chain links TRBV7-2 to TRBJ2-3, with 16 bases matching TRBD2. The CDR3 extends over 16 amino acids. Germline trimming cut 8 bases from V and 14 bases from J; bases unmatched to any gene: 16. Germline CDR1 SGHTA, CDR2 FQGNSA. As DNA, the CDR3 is TGTGCCAGCCGAGGGACTAGCGGGGGGGAACCCAGAGACGCGTATTTT. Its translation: CASRGTSGGEPRDAYF.

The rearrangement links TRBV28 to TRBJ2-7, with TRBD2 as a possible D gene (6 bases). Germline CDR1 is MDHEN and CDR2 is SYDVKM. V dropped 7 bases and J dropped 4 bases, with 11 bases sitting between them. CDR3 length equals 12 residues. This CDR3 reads CASNGGLYEQYF. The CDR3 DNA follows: TGTGCCAGCAACGGGGGACTTTACGAGCAGTACTTC.

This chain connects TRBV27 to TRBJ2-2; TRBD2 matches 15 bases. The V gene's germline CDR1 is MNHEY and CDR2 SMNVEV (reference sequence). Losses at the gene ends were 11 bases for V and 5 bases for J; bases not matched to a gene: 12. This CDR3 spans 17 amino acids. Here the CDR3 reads CASRRGLAGGRTGELFF. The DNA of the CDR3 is TGTGCCTCTCGTAGGGGACTAGCGGGAGGAAGAACCGGGGAGCTGTTTTTT.

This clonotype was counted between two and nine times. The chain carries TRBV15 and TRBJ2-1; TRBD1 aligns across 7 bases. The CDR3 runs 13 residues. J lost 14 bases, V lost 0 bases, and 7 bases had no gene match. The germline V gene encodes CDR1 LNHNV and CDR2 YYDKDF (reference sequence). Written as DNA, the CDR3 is TGTGCCACCAGCAGAGAAAGGACAGGCAAGGAGTTCTTC. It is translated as CATSRERTGKEFF.

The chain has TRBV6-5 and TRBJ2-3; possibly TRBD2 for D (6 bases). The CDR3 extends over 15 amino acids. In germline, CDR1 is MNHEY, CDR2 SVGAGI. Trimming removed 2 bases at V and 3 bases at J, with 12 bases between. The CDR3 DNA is TGTGCCAGCAGTTACGGGGGACTTAGGACAGATACGCAGTATTTT. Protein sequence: CASSYGGLRTDTQYF.

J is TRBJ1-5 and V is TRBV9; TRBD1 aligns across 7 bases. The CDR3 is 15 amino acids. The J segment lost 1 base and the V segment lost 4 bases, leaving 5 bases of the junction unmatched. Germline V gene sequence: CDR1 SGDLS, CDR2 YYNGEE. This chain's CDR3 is CASSSGGSSNQPQHF. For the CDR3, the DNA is TGTGCCAGCAGCTCAGGGGGATCGAGCAATCAGCCCCAGCATTTT.

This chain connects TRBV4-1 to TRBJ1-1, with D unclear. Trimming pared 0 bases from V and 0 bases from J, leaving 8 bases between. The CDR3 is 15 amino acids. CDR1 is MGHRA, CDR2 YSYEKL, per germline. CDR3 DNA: TGCGCCAGCAGCCAAGAATCGGCTATGAACACTGAAGCTTTCTTT. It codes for CASSQESAMNTEAFF.

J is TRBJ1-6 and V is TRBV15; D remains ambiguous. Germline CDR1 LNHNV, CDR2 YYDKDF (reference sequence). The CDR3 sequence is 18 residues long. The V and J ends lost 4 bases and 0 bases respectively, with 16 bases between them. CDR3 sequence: CATSKEPPVSSYNSPLHF. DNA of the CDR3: TGTGCCACCAGCAAAGAACCCCCGGTGAGCTCCTATAATTCACCCCTCCACTTT.

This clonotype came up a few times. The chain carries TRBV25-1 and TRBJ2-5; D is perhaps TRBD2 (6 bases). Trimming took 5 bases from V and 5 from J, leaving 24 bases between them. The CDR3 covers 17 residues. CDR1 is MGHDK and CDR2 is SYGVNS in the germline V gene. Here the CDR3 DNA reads TGTGCCAGCAGTACTGACCCCGGACGGACGGGGGAGGAGACCCAGTACTTC. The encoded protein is CASSTDPGRTGEETQYF.

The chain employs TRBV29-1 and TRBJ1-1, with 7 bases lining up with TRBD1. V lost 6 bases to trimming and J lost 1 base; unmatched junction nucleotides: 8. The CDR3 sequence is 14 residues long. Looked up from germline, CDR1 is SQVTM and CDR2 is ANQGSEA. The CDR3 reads CSVAPGTANTEAFF. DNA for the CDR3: TGCAGCGTCGCTCCCGGGACAGCGAACACTGAAGCTTTCTTT.

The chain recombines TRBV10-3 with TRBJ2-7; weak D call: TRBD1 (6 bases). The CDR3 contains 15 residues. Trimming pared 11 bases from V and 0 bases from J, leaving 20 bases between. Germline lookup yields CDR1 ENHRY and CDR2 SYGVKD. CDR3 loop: CAQSQGLEGSYEQYF. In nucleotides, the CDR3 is TGTGCCCAAAGCCAGGGGTTGGAAGGCTCCTACGAGCAGTACTTC.

CDR3 region: CSARDPGTSGIIDTQYF. The CDR3, as DNA: TGCAGTGCTAGAGACCCCGGGACTAGCGGGATTATAGATACGCAGTATTTT. The chain couples TRBV20-1 to TRBJ2-3; TRBD2 agrees at 13 bases. Germline CDR1 is DFQATT and CDR2 is SNEGSKA (reference sequence). CDR3 size: 17 residues. The V segment lost 0 bases and the J segment 5 bases; nucleotides outside the gene matches: 8.

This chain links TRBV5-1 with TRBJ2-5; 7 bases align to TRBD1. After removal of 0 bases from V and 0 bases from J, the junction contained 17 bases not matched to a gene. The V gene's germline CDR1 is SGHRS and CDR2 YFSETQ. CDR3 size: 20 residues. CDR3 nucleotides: TGCGCCAGCAGCTTGGCCCCACAGGGGCGGATGCCATCAAACCAAGAGACCCAGTACTTC. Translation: CASSLAPQGRMPSNQETQYF.